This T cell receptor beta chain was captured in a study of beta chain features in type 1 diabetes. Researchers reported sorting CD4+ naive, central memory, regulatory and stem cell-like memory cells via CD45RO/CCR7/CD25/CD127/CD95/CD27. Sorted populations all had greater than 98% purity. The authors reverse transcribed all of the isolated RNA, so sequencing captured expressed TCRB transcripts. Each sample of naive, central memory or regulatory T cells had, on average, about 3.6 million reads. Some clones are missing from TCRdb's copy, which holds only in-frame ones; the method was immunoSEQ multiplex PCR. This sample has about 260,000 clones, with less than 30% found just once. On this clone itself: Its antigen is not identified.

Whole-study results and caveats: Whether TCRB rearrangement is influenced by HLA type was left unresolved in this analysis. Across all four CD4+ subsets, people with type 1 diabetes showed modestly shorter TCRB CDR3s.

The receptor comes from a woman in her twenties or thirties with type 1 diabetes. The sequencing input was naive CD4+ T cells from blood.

CDR3 protein: CASSESGGGKLFF. The CDR3 DNA follows: TGCGCCAGCAGTGAGTCGGGCGGGGGGAAACTGTTTTTT. The chain links TRBV10-2 to TRBJ1-4; perhaps TRBD1 as D (5 bases). The V and J ends lost 0 bases and 11 bases respectively, with 10 bases between them. Germline CDR1 reads WSHSY; CDR2 reads SAAADI. The CDR3 has 13 amino acids.